This TCR beta chain stems from a study of blood T cell repertoires in COVID-19. For the study at large: The analysed material was cDNA or gDNA that came from T cells, B-cell-depleted T cells, or PBMCs.

Recruited during active infection, patients (from Seattle) were subsequently followed longitudinally. V gave up 3 bases and J gave up 5 bases, with 12 bases separating them. CDR3 length: 14 residues. Germline V lookup: CDR1 SGHRS, CDR2 YFSETQ. TCRdb's table, derived via immunoSEQ multiplex PCR, lists solely in-frame clones and lacks some. The top ten clones hold over 4% of a sample with about 210,000 clones, roughly 80% of them seen once. The rearrangement uses TRBV5-1 and TRBJ2-1; a possible D gene is TRBD2 (6 bases). Sequencing was done on a sample of peripheral blood. This sequence originates from a woman in her 70s with COVID-19, enrolled during active disease. CDR3: CASSWTIPDNEQFF. In DNA form, the CDR3 reads TGCGCCAGCAGCTGGACTATCCCCGACAATGAGCAGTTCTTC.